The subject of this entry is one T cell receptor (beta chain). As yet, its antigen is unknown. Histologic diagnosis was independently verified by two lung pathologists. The data derive from a study of immune evolution from preneoplasia to lung adenocarcinoma. Study-wide results and caveats: Normal lung had highest clonality; later lesions appeared denser, more diverse. Compared with EGFR-mutant or double wild-type lesions, KRAS-mutant nodules were more clonal. Normal lung had the highest top T cell clone frequencies.

Assay: immunoSEQ multiplex PCR; the TCRdb copy retains only in-frame clones and omits some. This sample carries about 2,700 clones, over 75% of them seen once, and the ten largest clones take approximately 5%. With 5 bases removed from V and 5 bases from J, the gap between germline ends came to 15 bases. The CDR3 consists of 14 residues. Per germline, CDR1 SGHNT and CDR2 YENEEA. This sequence was found in a person aged 60-79 years with invasive lung adenocarcinoma. This chain links TRBV11-3 with TRBJ1-1; D perhaps matches TRBD1 (6 bases). Specimen: FFPE invasive lung adenocarcinoma tissue. CDR3 DNA: TGTGCCAGCAGCGCACAGGACAGTGGGACTGAAGCTTTCTTT. It codes for CASSAQDSGTEAFF.